These 2 T cell receptor beta chains were sequenced from one sample in a study of T cell repertoires in cytomegalovirus infection. TCRdb reprocessed the reads via MiXCR and lists one record per CDR3 protein. The sample carries about half a million distinct CDR3 sequences, 30% to 35% recorded once. Antigen specificity for these receptors is unknown. This sample comprised cultured PBMCs, obtained from culture after CMV antigen stimulation. These receptors all stem from a human donor in good health (CMV status not recorded). Some clones in this sample may be carry-over from other donors' samples.

The rearrangement uses TRBV7-8 and TRBJ2-3; 10 bases are a match to TRBD2. This CDR3 has 17 amino acids. CDR1 and CDR2 from the germline V gene are SGHVS and FQNEAQ. The J segment lost 1 base and the V segment lost 6 bases, leaving 10 bases of the junction unmatched. Here the CDR3 reads CASRNLAGVIGTDTQYF. The CDR3, as DNA: TGTGCCAGCAGAAATCTAGCGGGAGTGATTGGCACAGATACGCAGTATTTT.

This chain links TRBV9 with TRBJ2-3; 14 bases line up with TRBD2. J gave up 5 bases and V 3 bases, and 8 bases lay outside the gene matches. The CDR3 covers 17 residues. CDR1 and CDR2 (germline): SGDLS, YYNGEE. CDR3 DNA: TGTGCCAGCAGCGGGACTCCGGGACTAGCGGGGGAAGATACGCAGTATTTT. It codes for CASSGTPGLAGEDTQYF.